Only a few counts were recorded for the clone carrying this T cell receptor beta chain. This sample is drawn from a study of regulatory T cells in long-lasting Graves disease. Building of the TCR beta libraries involved iRepertoire HTBI primers and Arm-PCR of CDR3 regions. TCRdb re-derived calls from the multiplex PCR reads in MiXCR, one entry per CDR3 protein. Here the sample spans 320,000 or so distinct CDR3 sequences, over 15% being singletons. Time point here: newly diagnosed GD, antithyroid drugs for less than 3 months. From RNA extracted from PBMCs, the TCR library was made. The CDR3 runs to 14 residues. CDR1 DFQATT and CDR2 SNEGSKA come from the germline V gene (reference sequence). The V end lost 5 bases, the J end lost 0 bases, and 14 bases lay between the germline ends.

The specimen was peripheral blood mononuclear cells (PBMCs), collected at new diagnosis, from a patient treated with antithyroid drugs. The V and J genes are TRBV20-1 and TRBJ2-7; the D gene is possibly TRBD2 (6 bases). The receptor was isolated from a female donor with Graves disease. The CDR3 nucleotides are TGCAGTGCTTTCCCGGGACTTTCCTCCTACGAGCAGTACTTC. Its protein product is CSAFPGLSSYEQYF.